This T cell receptor (beta chain) is from a study of blood T cells in healthy people across ages. Study-wide findings and caveats: A greater number of naive CD4+ cells and higher diversity distinguished long-lived donors from aged donors. Researchers said unsorted PBMCs prevented a conclusive naive versus antigen-experienced comparison.

For the second PCR, which ran for about 7 to 11 cycles, a sample-barcoded 5' primer and a J-beta primer mix were used. Each cDNA molecule carried a tag from a template-switch adaptor that contained 12 random nucleotides. MiXCR, applied by TCRdb to the 5' RACE reads, yields one record per CDR3 protein. This sample yields 1.5 million to 2 million distinct CDR3 sequences, of which about 28% are seen a single time; 7.7% belongs to the top ten. V trimming: 5 bases; J trimming: 4 bases; junction bases outside the gene matches: 7. CDR3 size: 15 residues. Notes on this clonotype: Antigen unknown.

Isolated PBMCs totaled at least 7 million in each sample. The sample was blood. This chain joins TRBV12-3 or TRBV12-4 and TRBJ2-5; 10 nucleotides agree with TRBD1. The sequence was collected from a woman between 25 and 40 years old in good health. The CDR3 region is CASSHRDRGGETQYF. In DNA form, the CDR3 reads TGTGCCAGCAGTCACCGGGACAGGGGAGGAGAGACCCAGTACTTC.